These 28 T cell receptor beta chains share one sample of origin, sequenced in a study of blood T cell repertoires in COVID-19 (dated by TCRdb to 2020 to 2022). Library creation used the immunoSEQ multiplex PCR assay. TCRdb provides this immuneACCESS table in a form limited to in-frame rearrangements. Some clones are lacking; in checked studies, under half of them reflect an unresolved V gene, and why the rest are absent is not known. This sample has 180,000 or so clones in its table, and 75% to 80% of those were observed once. The ten largest clones add up to 8.5% to 10% of the sample. The source material was peripheral blood. The receptors originated from a woman aged 45-60 years with active or convalescent COVID-19.

The rearrangement uses TRBV3-1 (or the pseudogene TRBV3-2) and TRBJ1-2; 7 nucleotides align to TRBD1. CDR1 LGHDT and CDR2 YNNKEL come from the germline V gene (reference sequence). Losses at the gene ends were 2 bases for V and 0 bases for J; bases not matched to a gene: 3. The CDR3 has 15 amino acids. The CDR3 bases are TGTGCCAGCAGCCAACAGGGGGGAGCTAACTATGGCTACACCTTC. Translating it yields CASSQQGGANYGYTF.

This clone has only a few counts. The CDR3 DNA reads as TGTGCTAGTGGCCAGGACGGAGGGAATCAGCCCCAGCATTTT. This codes for CASGQDGGNQPQHF. The V call is TRBV12-5, the J call TRBJ1-5; D gene unclear. Deletions cut 6 bases from V and 4 bases from J, with 13 bases between. The CDR3 runs 14 residues. The V gene's germline CDR1 is LGHNT and CDR2 FRNRAP. Full variable domain (rest looked up from reference TRBV12-5 and TRBJ1-5): DARVTQTPRHKVTEMGQEVTMRCQPILGHNTVFWYRQTMMQGLELLAYFRNRAPLDDSGMPKDRFSAEMPDATLATLKIQPSEPRDSAVYFCASGQDGGNQPQHFGDGTRLSIL.

This chain links TRBV20-1 with TRBJ1-3; 8 bases align to TRBD1. This CDR3 spans 16 amino acids. V lost 3 bases to trimming and J lost 0 bases; unmatched junction nucleotides: 7. Germline V gene lookup returns CDR1 DFQATT and CDR2 SNEGSKA (reference sequence). The CDR3 DNA sequence: TGCAGTGCTAGTGTCAGGGGGCTGTCCTCTGGAAACACCATATATTTT. Protein product: CSASVRGLSSGNTIYF.

This clone was counted once. This rearrangement joins TRBV7-9 to TRBJ2-2, with 7 bases fitting TRBD1. V was pared by 5 bases and J by 7 bases, with 4 bases of the junction left unmatched. The CDR3 sequence is 13 residues long. Germline CDR1 reads SEHNR; CDR2 reads FQNEAQ (reference sequence). In nucleotides, the CDR3 is TGTGCCAGCAGCCTAACAGGGGTCGGGGAGCTGTTTTTT. Translation: CASSLTGVGELFF.

The chain employs TRBV19 and TRBJ1-3; TRBD1 might be the D (5 bases). The CDR3 runs 16 residues. The germline V and J ends were trimmed by 8 bases and 0 bases, with 17 bases remaining between them. Germline CDR1 is LNHDA and CDR2 is SQIVND (reference sequence). The CDR3 DNA reads TGTGCCAGTGCCTTCTCAGGGTCCGACTCTGGAAACACCATATATTTT. This sequence encodes CASAFSGSDSGNTIYF.

This chain joins TRBV19 and TRBJ1-1; D call uncertain. V dropped 3 bases and J dropped 3 bases, with 5 bases sitting between them. Germline V gene sequence: CDR1 LNHDA, CDR2 SQIVND (reference sequence). The CDR3 has 12 amino acids. This CDR3 is CASSIGYTEAFF. The DNA for the CDR3 is TGTGCCAGTAGTATCGGGTACACTGAAGCTTTCTTT. Supplemented by reference TRBV19 and TRBJ1-1, the full variable domain reads DGGITQSPKYLFRKEGQNVTLSCEQNLNHDAMYWYRQDPGQGLRLIYYSQIVNDFQKGDIAEGYSVSREKKESFPLTVTSAQKNPTAFYLCASSIGYTEAFFGQGTRLTVV.

The DNA of the CDR3 is TGTGCCAGCAGCCCCTCCCAGGGGGACAACCCCTATGGCTACACCTTC. This encodes CASSPSQGDNPYGYTF. V gene TRBV7-2 combines with J gene TRBJ1-2, with 7 bases lining up with TRBD1. This CDR3 has 16 residues. The V gene end was trimmed by 5 bases and the J gene end by 4 bases; junction bases not matched to a gene: 13. The germline gives CDR1 SGHTA, CDR2 FQGNSA.

This chain links TRBV7-2 with TRBJ2-1; 7 bases match TRBD1. The germline CDR1 and CDR2 sequences are SGHTA and FQGNSA. The V segment lost 5 bases and the J segment 0 bases; nucleotides outside the gene matches: 13. There are 18 residues in the CDR3. The CDR3 protein is CASSPPKRTGSSYNEQFF. The CDR3 DNA sequence: TGTGCCAGCAGCCCACCCAAGAGGACAGGCAGCTCCTACAATGAGCAGTTCTTC. Filled out from reference TRBV7-2 and TRBJ2-1, the complete variable domain reads GAGVSQSPSNKVTEKGKDVELRCDPISGHTALYWYRQSLGQGLEFLIYFQGNSAPDKSGLPSDRFSAERTGGSVSTLTIQRTQQEDSAVYLCASSPPKRTGSSYNEQFFGPGTRLTVL.

This clone was recorded a few times. The chain employs TRBV5-5 and TRBJ1-3; perhaps TRBD1 as D (6 bases). The V end lost 1 base, the J end lost 0 bases, and 11 bases lay between the germline ends. CDR3 size: 16 residues. Germline assignment: CDR1 SGHKS and CDR2 YYEKEE (reference sequence). The CDR3 spells CASSLRGTASGNTIYF. CDR3 coding DNA: TGTGCCAGCAGCTTGAGGGGGACCGCCTCTGGAAACACCATATATTTT.

This sequence joins TRBV28 and TRBJ2-1; TRBD1 matches 7 bases. The germline V gene encodes CDR1 MDHEN and CDR2 SYDVKM. The V and J ends lost 3 bases and 10 bases, in that order; junction bases with no gene match: 3. This CDR3 has 12 amino acids. CDR3 residues: CASSFPRGEQFF. DNA of the CDR3: TGTGCCAGCAGTTTTCCCAGGGGGGAGCAGTTCTTC.

The chain is built from TRBV19 and TRBJ2-2, with TRBD2 identical over 12 bases. CDR1 is LNHDA, CDR2 SQIVND, per germline (reference sequence). Trimming removed 6 bases from V and 4 bases from J; junction bases left unmatched: 6. This CDR3 has 16 residues. CDR3 region: CASRAGTSGFTGELFF. CDR3 sequence (DNA): TGTGCCAGTAGGGCCGGGACTAGCGGGTTCACCGGGGAGCTGTTTTTT.

This rearrangement joins TRBV7-3 to TRBJ1-1; D is unclear. Germline V gene sequence: CDR1 SGHTA, CDR2 FQGTGA. The CDR3 covers 14 residues. Deletions cut 5 bases from V and 0 bases from J, with 10 bases between. This chain's CDR3 is CASSPNSLNTEAFF. The CDR3 DNA reads as TGTGCCAGCAGCCCAAACTCGTTGAACACTGAAGCTTTCTTT.

This clone occurred a few times. V and J are TRBV5-5 and TRBJ2-1; weak D call: TRBD1 (6 bases). The V end was cut by 0 bases, the J end by 4 bases, with 11 bases between. Germline values: CDR1 SGHKS, CDR2 YYEKEE (reference sequence). CDR3 length: 15 amino acids. The CDR3 region is CASSLGDTDYNEQFF. CDR3 sequence (DNA): TGTGCCAGCAGCTTGGGGGACACAGATTACAATGAGCAGTTCTTC.

V gene TRBV28 combines with J gene TRBJ2-3; 13 positions agree with TRBD2. CDR1 and CDR2 (germline): MDHEN, SYDVKM. The ends lost 5 bases at V and 11 bases at J; junction bases unmatched: 7. The CDR3 has 14 amino acids. CDR3: CASSLGTSGTKQYF. The CDR3 DNA reads TGTGCCAGCAGTCTCGGGACTAGCGGGACCAAGCAGTATTTT.

V gene TRBV30 combines with J gene TRBJ1-2; D unclear. The V gene lost 5 bases and the J gene lost 1 base, with 5 bases spanning the gap. Per germline, CDR1 GTSNPN and CDR2 SVGIG (reference sequence). There are 11 residues in the CDR3. The CDR3 reads CAWQVNYGYTF. CDR3 nucleotide sequence: TGTGCCTGGCAGGTTAACTATGGCTACACCTTC.

This rearrangement joins TRBV9 to TRBJ1-5, with D possibly TRBD1 on 6 matching bases. The CDR3 loop spans 15 amino acids. CDR1 SGDLS and CDR2 YYNGEE come from the germline V gene. Between the trimmed V and J ends, which lost 3 bases and 0 bases, there was a span of 10 bases. Here the CDR3 DNA reads TGTGCCAGCAGCGCAGGGGTTAATAGCAATCAGCCCCAGCATTTT. Its translation: CASSAGVNSNQPQHF.

This sequence joins TRBV9 and TRBJ1-4, with TRBD1 matching over 8 bases. J lost 7 bases, V lost 0 bases, and 8 bases had no gene match. The CDR3 is made up of 16 amino acids. CDR1 is SGDLS and CDR2 is YYNGEE in the germline V gene. The CDR3 here is CASSVARQGPGEKLFF. The CDR3 DNA is TGTGCCAGCAGCGTAGCCCGACAGGGGCCAGGTGAAAAACTGTTTTTT.

The chain uses TRBV21-1 and TRBJ1-6; the D call in the table, TRBD1, was not verified against the DNA. TRBV21-1 is an annotated pseudogene. CDR3 length equals 18 residues. The CDR3: CASSARQGSSSYNSPLHF. As DNA, the CDR3 is TGTGCCAGCAGCGCACGACAGGGGTCGAGCTCCTATAATTCACCCCTCCACTTT.

The V gene is TRBV9, the J gene TRBJ2-1, with 8 bases aligning to TRBD1. V shed 1 base, J shed 9 bases, and the junction held 15 bases outside the gene matches. This CDR3 comprises 17 residues. The germline gives CDR1 SGDLS, CDR2 YYNGEE. The CDR3 is CASSVSAGTGIWGEQFF. CDR3 nucleotide sequence: TGTGCCAGCAGCGTATCAGCCGGGACAGGCATTTGGGGTGAGCAGTTCTTC.

This chain connects TRBV6-5 to TRBJ1-5; 7 nucleotides agree with TRBD1. Germline V lookup: CDR1 MNHEY, CDR2 SVGAGI. J was trimmed by 0 bases and V by 6 bases; bases with no gene match: 5. This CDR3 has 15 amino acids. The CDR3 region has the DNA TGTGCCAGCAGACAGGGACAGAATAGCAATCAGCCCCAGCATTTT. Its protein is CASRQGQNSNQPQHF.

V usage is TRBV5-1 and J usage is TRBJ1-1; D possibly corresponds to TRBD1 (6 bases). Trimming cost V 0 bases and J 5 bases, with 11 bases left between them. Germline V gene data show CDR1 as SGHRS and CDR2 as YFSETQ. The CDR3 runs 14 residues. In DNA form, the CDR3 reads TGCGCCAGCAGCTTGGCCACAGGGAAGACTGAAGCTTTCTTT. Translation: CASSLATGKTEAFF.

This clone was seen a handful of times. This chain connects TRBV6-5 to TRBJ1-3; D ambiguous. This CDR3 has 13 amino acids. V was pared by 6 bases and J by 6 bases, with 12 bases between. Germline assignment: CDR1 MNHEY and CDR2 SVGAGI. CDR3 sequence reads: CASSQSRLNTIYF. For the CDR3, the DNA is TGTGCCAGCAGCCAGTCGCGGTTAAACACCATATATTTT.

Sample share makes this clone medium-sized. V gene TRBV6-2 or TRBV6-3 combines with J gene TRBJ1-3; 7 bases align to TRBD1. With 6 bases clipped from V and 0 bases from J, the junction kept 11 bases outside the gene matches. Germline CDR1 and CDR2: MNHEY and SVGEGT. There are 17 residues in the CDR3. The CDR3, as DNA: TGTGCCAGCAGCCCTGGGACAGCCTATTTCTCTGGAAACACCATATATTTT. This codes for CASSPGTAYFSGNTIYF.

This clone has a handful of counts. V and J are TRBV6-5 and TRBJ2-7; 7 positions agree with TRBD1. Looked up from germline, CDR1 is MNHEY and CDR2 is SVGAGI. V gave up 4 bases and J gave up 1 base; unmatched junction bases: 4. There are 14 residues in the CDR3. CDR3 DNA: TGTGCCAGCAGTTGGACAGGATCTTCCTACGAGCAGTACTTC. Its translation is CASSWTGSSYEQYF.

This chain links TRBV10-2 with TRBJ2-3, with 8 bases lining up with TRBD2. CDR1 and CDR2 from the germline V gene are WSHSY and SAAADI. V dropped 4 bases and J dropped 5; count of bases not matched to a gene: 5. CDR3 length: 14 amino acids. CDR3 coding DNA: TGCGCCAGCAGTGGGACTAGCCGACGAGATACGCAGTATTTT. This gives the protein CASSGTSRRDTQYF.

The rearrangement links TRBV10-2 to TRBJ2-1; 10 nucleotides align to TRBD2. The ends lost 8 bases at V and 2 bases at J; junction bases unmatched: 6. Germline CDR1 and CDR2: WSHSY and SAAADI. CDR3 size: 15 residues. The DNA of the CDR3 is TGCGCCAGCCGGACTAGCGGAAGCGCCTACAATGAGCAGTTCTTC. Its protein is CASRTSGSAYNEQFF.

The V gene is TRBV5-8, the J gene TRBJ2-3, with TRBD1 identical over 7 bases. Trimming removed 0 bases from V and 2 bases from J; junction bases left unmatched: 3. This CDR3 comprises 15 residues. Germline V gene data show CDR1 as SGHTS and CDR2 as YDEGEE. The CDR3 sequence is CASSLERGPTDTQYF. As DNA, the CDR3 is TGTGCCAGCAGCTTGGAGAGGGGGCCCACAGATACGCAGTATTTT.

The chain links TRBV9 to TRBJ1-6; no clear D. The ends were cut back, 5 bases at V and 0 bases at J, with 9 bases in the middle. The CDR3 has 15 amino acids. Germline V CDR1 and CDR2: SGDLS, YYNGEE. As DNA, the CDR3 is TGTGCCAGCAGTCTTGAGAGCTCCTATAATTCACCCCTCCACTTT. Its translation: CASSLESSYNSPLHF.